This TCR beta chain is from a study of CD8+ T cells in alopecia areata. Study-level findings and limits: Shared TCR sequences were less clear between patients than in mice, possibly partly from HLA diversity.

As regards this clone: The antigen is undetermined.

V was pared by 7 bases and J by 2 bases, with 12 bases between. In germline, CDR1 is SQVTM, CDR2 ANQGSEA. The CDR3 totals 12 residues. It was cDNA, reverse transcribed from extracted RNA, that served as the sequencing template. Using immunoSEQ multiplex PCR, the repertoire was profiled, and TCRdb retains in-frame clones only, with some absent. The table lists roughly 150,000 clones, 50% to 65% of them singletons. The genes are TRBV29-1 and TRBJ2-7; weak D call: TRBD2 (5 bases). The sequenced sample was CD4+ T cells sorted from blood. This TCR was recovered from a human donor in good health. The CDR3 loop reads CSAAAGAYEQYF. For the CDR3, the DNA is TGCAGCGCTGCGGCGGGTGCCTACGAGCAGTACTTC.